This T cell receptor beta chain came from a study of blood T cell repertoires in COVID-19 (dated by TCRdb to 2018 to 2020). Study-level background: Samples covering the acute and convalescent phases of COVID-19 were provided by collaborators in the United States, Italy and Spain. The prospective study material was composed of cDNA or gDNA derived from T cells, B-cell-depleted T cells, or PBMCs. Where HLA class I and class II types were available, the types were taken from metadata supplied by the sample provider, not from assay-based typing. The repertoires were released in a freely available public database meant as a resource for research on the immune response to SARS-CoV-2. Deeply sampled blood TCRbeta repertoires from subjects exposed to, actively infected with, or recovered from COVID-19 were included in the dataset. The samples were drawn from two sources: the first 160 participants of the ongoing ImmuneRACE study, and 950 to 1,500 subjects contributed by 6 global collaborators. The sample metadata nearly always contained a de-identified subject ID, COVID-19 status, age in years and sex. What the research found in general, with its limitations: How much clinical and demographic metadata was included differed by source and by participant, and the metadata was provided uncurated.

The collaborating institutions used their own protocols to collect whole blood in K2EDTA tubes. For TCRbeta analysis, collaborators shipped samples as frozen whole blood, isolated PBMCs, or DNA extracted from either of those sample types. TCRbeta CDR3 regions were amplified from genomic DNA by means of the immunoSEQ Assay, a bias-controlled multiplex PCR. Per the source publication's procedure: The number of nucleated cells in each sample was estimated from the amplification of reference gene primers within the assay. Sequence reads were collapsed and filtered to measure the absolute abundance of every unique TCRbeta CDR3 rearrangement. For each sample, productive Simpson clonality was calculated as the square root of Simpson's diversity index over productive rearrangements. What TCRdb holds here is the immuneACCESS table cut down to in-frame rearrangements. Part of the clones is not present; checked against another copy, under half of the missing clones reflect an unresolved V gene, and the others are unexplained. That table is the source of V, J and clone size, and D and trimming were worked out from the DNA. The sample profile shows some 250,000 clones; 70% to 75% of them were found once. More than 2.5% of the sample comes from the top ten.

CDR1 and CDR2 were assigned from the germline V gene as SGHDN and FVKESK. Spanning cysteine to phenylalanine, the CDR3 consists of 12 amino acids. The CDR3 DNA has 36 bases and is translated from base 1. V is reduced by 1 base and J by 4 bases, leaving a spacing of 4 bases between them. This clone came up once. Its target antigen remains unknown. Per-base quality was not reported, and no clone a single base away is much larger than it. The sample has other DNA sequences that encode this CDR3 too. The source of this sequence is a woman at least 80 years old with acute or convalescent COVID-19. The sample consisted of peripheral blood. This chain joins TRBV14 to TRBJ2-5; the D gene lacks a confident call. The CDR3 here reads CASSQVRETQYF. The bases read TGTGCCAGCAGCCAAGTGAGAGAGACCCAGTACTTC.